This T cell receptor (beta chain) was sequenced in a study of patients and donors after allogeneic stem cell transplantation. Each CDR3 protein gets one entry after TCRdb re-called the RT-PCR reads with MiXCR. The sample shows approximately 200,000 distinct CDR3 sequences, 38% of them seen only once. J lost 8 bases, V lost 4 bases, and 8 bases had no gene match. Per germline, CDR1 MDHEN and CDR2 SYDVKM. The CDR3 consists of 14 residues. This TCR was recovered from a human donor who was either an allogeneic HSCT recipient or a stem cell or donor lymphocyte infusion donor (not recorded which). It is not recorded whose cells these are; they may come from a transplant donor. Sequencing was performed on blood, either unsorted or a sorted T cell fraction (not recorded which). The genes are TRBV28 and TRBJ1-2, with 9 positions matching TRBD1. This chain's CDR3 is CASSSGDRVGGYTF. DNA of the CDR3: TGTGCCAGCAGTTCCGGGGACAGGGTTGGCGGCTACACCTTC.